This T cell receptor beta chain was obtained from a study of blood T cell repertoires in COVID-19. Study-level information: Acute and convalescent COVID-19 specimens originated in the United States, Italy and Spain. The analysed material was cDNA or gDNA that came from T cells, B-cell-depleted T cells, or PBMCs.

This table comes from immunoSEQ multiplex PCR, and its TCRdb copy is limited to in-frame clones, with some not included. The sample records some 320,000 clones, 75% to 85% being singletons. V shed 4 bases and J 7 bases; nucleotides not matched to a gene: 7. The CDR3 totals 14 residues. CDR1 SEHNR and CDR2 FQNEAQ come from the germline V gene (reference sequence). The chain recombines TRBV7-9 with TRBJ1-1, with 9 bases fitting TRBD1. The clonotype was recovered from a human donor in a cohort sampled during active COVID-19. Sequencing input: peripheral blood. CDR3 DNA sequence: TGTGCCAGCAGCTACAGACAGGGGGATGGTGAAGCTTTCTTT. It translates to CASSYRQGDGEAFF.